This TCR beta chain appears in the sequencing data of a study of long-term antiretroviral therapy in people with HIV (dated by TCRdb to between 2020 and 2023). About the full investigation: The earliest samples were collected roughly a decade before the 2015 WHO recommendation for immediate ART, at a time when ART was usually postponed until CD4 counts fell. This retrospective serial study examined whether starting ART and sustained HIV suppression were associated with changes in the composition and diversity of the TRB repertoire in peripheral blood. From fewer than 35 adults with confirmed HIV infection, the cohort provided 150 to 200 cryopreserved PBMC samples, gathered serially across a mean of around 6 years (range 1-12). Of the roughly 32 participants with HIV, approximately twelve were female. No cross-contamination during QIAcube processing was shown when test extractions of a monoclonal T-cell line were performed alongside 25 to 35 polyclonal samples.

The immunoSEQ hsTCRB v3.0 assay was used at survey level resolution to sequence the TRB variable region. The targeted TRB sequencing depth was about 40,000-55,000 T-cell genomes per sample. An Illumina MiSeq with a v3 150-cycle kit was used to sequence the pooled TRB libraries. The original methods were these. Analysis of repertoires was carried out in R inside a reproducible Nextflow workflow spanning QC, data transformation and analysis. Custom analyses were implemented in LymphoSeq2, an R package for AIRR-Seq data exploration. Four samples that yielded fewer than 5000 total TRB sequences were excluded, so that around 190 HIV repertoires were analyzed. Of the roughly 190 retained HIV repertoires, approximately 60 were collected before and around 130 after ART initiation. Repertoires were downsampled to 5000 TRB nucleotide sequences, with summary statistics averaged over 100 downsampling iterations. The analysis kept only TRB sequences whose CDR3 regions were at least seven amino acids long. Diversity was assessed using a clonality score derived from Shannon entropy and using the Gini coefficient. Repertoire networks linked the top 5000 CDR3 amino acid sequences whenever two sequences differed by an edit distance of one. GLIPH2 predicted antigen specificity groups and MHC restriction for TRB CDR3 amino acid sequences. To flag known CMV, EBV, HIV or tissue antigen associations, CDR3 amino acid sequences were matched against VDJdb and McPAS-TCR. Pre-ART, post-ART and control groups were compared with Wilcoxon signed-rank tests and Holm-Bonferroni correction. In TCRdb, the immuneACCESS table is reduced to in-frame sequences with V and J assigned. These tables do not hold every clone; where another copy was compared, an unresolved V gene accounts for under half, and the others remain unexplained. V, J and clone size are those of that table, while D and trimming were read from the DNA. The sample table holds tens of thousands of clones, of which 76% were seen once. 11% of the sample rests with the top ten.

In the germline V gene, CDR1 corresponds to SGHRS and CDR2 to YFSETQ. Counted from cysteine to phenylalanine, this CDR3 has 15 amino acids. Kept here is only the CDR3 DNA, which spans 45 bases and is read in frame from base 1. V and J are truncated by 0 bases and 0 bases respectively, leaving an intervening sequence of 4 bases. The paper's findings and limits, for the study overall: Compared with controls, HIV repertoires had narrower CDR3 length ranges, and the network structure pointed to an antigen-experienced repertoire that shifted only slightly toward naive after ART. Unsorted PBMC were profiled instead of sorted CD4+ and CD8+ T cells because pre-ART samples had limited cell numbers. The samples span the years 2004 to 2017, and the ART regimens used may be less effective than current regimens. The repertoire was dominated across all time points by expanded TRB clones identified before ART initiation, although this dominance was seen to fluctuate and to decrease in many PLHIV after ART. ART initiation was associated with a significant increase in TRB diversity, but diversity stayed significantly below transplant donor controls even after long-term ART. No data were available on ART adherence, viral resistance or therapy changes, limiting inferences about post-ART repertoire changes. Because PBMC availability was limited, only the TCR beta chain was sequenced, with no alpha chain pairing.

Note on this clone: There is no known antigen for this receptor. Base-call qualities are not available, and no considerably larger clone is one nucleotide away.

To be included, a participant needed at least one PBMC sample from before ART initiation plus at least two post-ART samples. All participants with HIV were treated in the United States of America. Before DNA extraction, cryopreserved samples of about 0.95-11 million PBMC were thawed and then washed. At the time of the earliest PBMC sample for each participant with HIV, ages ranged from 23 to 54 years. Per participant, PBMC samples came from 1-4 timepoints prior to ART initiation and 2-8 timepoints following ART initiation, for a median of 7 samples. For every participant, serial HIV viral load, CD4+ T-cell count, ART history and demographic data were obtained. Genomic DNA was extracted from unsorted PBMC with a Qiagen kit on a QIAcube, processed in batches of 12 samples.

Material: unsorted PBMCs, obtained 1.1 years before starting antiretroviral therapy. Recombination joined TRBV5-1 with TRBJ2-6; the D gene identity is not certain. This clonotype was obtained from a woman between 40 and 55 years old with HIV. The nucleotides read TGCGCCAGCAGCTTGGTGGCCTCTGGGGCCAACGTCCTGACTTTC. The resulting protein is CASSLVASGANVLTF. The variable domain in full, with residues beyond the CDR3 obtained from the reference TRBV5-1 and TRBJ2-6 genes, is KAGVTQTPRYLIKTRGQQVTLSCSPISGHRSVSWYQQTPGQGLQFLFEYFSETQRNKGNFPGRFSGRQFSNSRSEMNVSTLELGDSALYLCASSLVASGANVLTFGAGSRLTVL.